A selection of T cell receptor beta chains follows, all from one sample in a study of T cells in localized non-small cell lung cancer. Produced via immunoSEQ multiplex PCR; TCRdb's table is partial and in-frame only. The data contain some 2,000 clones, about 22% of them singletons. The sequences come from lung tumor tissue, collected before any cancer treatment. Source of these receptors: a woman aged 35-75 years with stage I squamous cell lung carcinoma. CDR3s include the opening cysteine and the closing phenylalanine or tryptophan. A D gene is named only where the DNA matches it firmly. Part of the rows lack a size; the others show once, few, many or a class for expanded clones.

TRBJ2-7 . . TRBV5-1 TGCGCCAGCAGCTTGGAGGTTGAGGATACCCACGAGCAGTACTTC CASSLEVEDTHEQYF
TRBJ2-2 few . TRBV10-3 TGTGCCATCAGTGAGCCGGGACTTGGTGCCGGGGAGCTGTTTTTT CAISEPGLGAGELFF
TRBJ1-2 . . TRBV11-3 TGTGCCAGCAGCTTATCTGGGGGGAAATATGGCTACACCTTC CASSLSGGKYGYTF
TRBJ1-1 . TRBD1 TRBV11-3 TGTGCCAGCAGCTGGGACAGGGCGGGCACTGAAGCTTTCTTT CASSWDRAGTEAFF
TRBJ2-7 . . TRBV6-8 TGTGCCAGCAGCCTTAACACCGCTTTCTACGAGCAGTACTTC CASSLNTAFYEQYF
TRBJ2-2 . . TRBV30 TGTGCCTGGAGTTCCCGGGGGGGGGAGCTGTTTTTT CAWSSRGGELFF
TRBJ2-5 medium-sized TRBD2 TRBV11-3 TGTGCCAGCAGCTTGGTAGCATTCCAAGCGGGAGGACATGTGGAGACCCAGTACTTC CASSLVAFQAGGHVETQYF
TRBJ1-1 few . TRBV7-2 TGTGCCAGCAGCCAGGACAGCAACACTGAAGCTTTCTTT CASSQDSNTEAFF
TRBJ1-1 . TRBD1 TRBV5-1 TGCGCCAGCAGGAGGGTCGGGACAGGGAACACTGAAGCTTTCTTT CASRRVGTGNTEAFF
TRBJ2-2 large TRBD2 TRBV30 TGTGCCTGGAAGGGACTAGCGGGAGGGCCGGGCACCGGGGAGCTGTTTTTT CAWKGLAGGPGTGELFF
TRBJ2-7 medium-sized TRBD2 TRBV11-3 TGTGCCAGCAGCTTGGCTAACCCTAGCGGGACCGGATTTGCCTCCTACGAGCAGTACTTC CASSLANPSGTGFASYEQYF
TRBJ1-1 few . TRBV30 TGTGCCTGGACAAGTCTCAACGCGAACACTGAAGCTTTCTTT CAWTSLNANTEAFF
TRBJ2-3 . . TRBV5-1 TGCGCCAGCAGCTTACCCGACGAGACAGATACGCAGTATTTT CASSLPDETDTQYF
TRBJ2-1 . . TRBV7-5 TGTGCCAGCAGCTTGGGGGGGGACTTGAATGAGCAGTTCTTC CASSLGGDLNEQFF
TRBJ2-1 . . TRBV6-8 TGTGCCAGCAGTTACATCCCAAACAATGAGCAGTTCTTC CASSYIPNNEQFF
TRBJ1-1 few . TRBV4-1 TGCGCCAGCAGCCAAGTAGCTAACACTGAAGCTTTCTTT CASSQVANTEAFF
TRBJ1-2 few . TRBV9 TGTGCCAGCAGCGTAGGCTCAGGGGCCGAGGGCTATGGCTACACCTTC CASSVGSGAEGYGYTF
TRBJ1-4 . . TRBV14 TGTGCCAGCAGCCTTCCGGCGGCCCGCATGGGGAAACTGTTTTTT CASSLPAARMGKLFF
TRBJ1-1 . TRBD1 TRBV18 TGTGCCAGCTCACCACTGAACAGGGGGGACACTGAAGCTTTCTTT CASSPLNRGDTEAFF
TRBJ1-1 . TRBD1 TRBV5-1 TGCGCCAGCAGCGAGACAGGGTGGGACACTGAAGCTTTCTTT CASSETGWDTEAFF
TRBJ2-7 medium-sized . TRBV6-8 TGTGCCAGCAGCCATATGTCCTACGAGCAGTACTTC CASSHMSYEQYF
TRBJ1-1 few . TRBV4-1 TGCGCCAGCAGCCGCGGACAGCTTTCGAACACTGAAGCTTTCTTT CASSRGQLSNTEAFF
TRBJ1-5 . . TRBV19 TGTGCCAGTATGTCAGCCCCAATCCAAGGGATTAGCAATCAGCCCCAGCATTTT CASMSAPIQGISNQPQHF
TRBJ1-3 few . TRBV30 TGTGCCTGGAGTGTACAGCTAAACACCATATATTTT CAWSVQLNTIYF
TRBJ2-5 . TRBD2 TRBV29-1 TGCAGCGGGACTAGCGGGTGGTCCTCCTGGCGAGAGACCCAGTACTTC CSGTSGWSSWRETQYF
TRBJ1-5 few TRBD1 TRBV4-1 TGCACCAGCAGCCCCCCGACCCAAGGACAGGGCTATCAGCCCCAGCATTTT CTSSPPTQGQGYQPQHF
TRBJ2-7 . TRBD2 TRBV9 TGTGCCAGCAGCGTTGGAGTTCTAGCGGGAGACCACGAGCAGTACTTC CASSVGVLAGDHEQYF
TRBJ2-1 . . TRBV11-3 TGTGCCAGCAGCCGGGGTACAGGTAGCTACAATGAGCAGTTCTTC CASSRGTGSYNEQFF
TRBJ2-1 . TRBD2 TRBV9 TGTGCCAGCAGCTCCGACCGGGACTACCAATACAATGAGCAGTTCTTC CASSSDRDYQYNEQFF
TRBJ2-7 few TRBD1 TRBV9 TGTGCCAGCAGCCCCACTCGGGACAGGGTCTCCTACGAGCAGTACTTC CASSPTRDRVSYEQYF
TRBJ2-1 . TRBD1 TRBV6-8 TGTGCCATCGGGCGGCAGGGGGTAGATTACAATGAGCAGTTCTTC CAIGRQGVDYNEQFF
TRBJ1-6 . . TRBV9 TGTGCCAGCAGGCATAAAGGCTCCTATAATTCACCCCTCCACTTT CASRHKGSYNSPLHF
TRBJ1-6 medium-sized . TRBV11-3 TGTGCCAGCAGCTTCGGATCAGGCTTCTATAATTCACCCCTCCACTTT CASSFGSGFYNSPLHF
TRBJ2-7 . TRBD1 TRBV10-3 TGTGCCATCAGTGAGTCGCCAGGGACAGGGTGGCGGAACGAGCAGTACTTC CAISESPGTGWRNEQYF
TRBJ1-2 few . TRBV25-1 TGTGCCAGCAGTGAATCCCTTGCTAACTATGGCTACACCTTC CASSESLANYGYTF
TRBJ2-7 medium-sized . TRBV6-8 TGTGCCAGCAGCTACCTATTTGGCGAGCAGTACTTC CASSYLFGEQYF
TRBJ1-1 . TRBD1 TRBV19 TGTGCCACCAACCAACCCGGACAGGGACCTGAAGCTTTCTTT CATNQPGQGPEAFF
TRBJ1-3 . . TRBV6-8 TGTGCCAGCAGTGATCTTGTCTCTGGAAACACCATATATTTT CASSDLVSGNTIYF
TRBJ1-1 . . TRBV5-1 TGCGCCAGCAGCTCCTGGACTCAGGAGGGCACTGAAGCTTTCTTT CASSSWTQEGTEAFF
TRBJ2-2 few TRBD1 TRBV6-8 TGTGCCAGCAGTAGGGGGCTGGCCACCGGGGAGCTGTTTTTT CASSRGLATGELFF
TRBJ1-1 few . TRBV28 TGTGCCAGCAGTTTACAAAGGGTAGGGACTGAAGCTTTCTTT CASSLQRVGTEAFF
TRBJ1-1 medium-sized TRBD1 TRBV10-3 TGTGCCATCAGTGAGCTTCCAAAGACAGGGACCCATGACCTGAAAGCTTTCTTT CAISELPKTGTHDLKAFF
TRBJ1-1 . . TRBV11-3 TGTGCCAGCAGCTTATTGACAGGCCCGGGCACTGAAGCTTTCTTT CASSLLTGPGTEAFF
TRBJ1-2 . TRBD1 TRBV6-8 TGTGCCAGCAGTAGGGACAGGGGTTCGGGTGGCTACACCTTC CASSRDRGSGGYTF
TRBJ2-7 . . TRBV28 TGTGCCAGCAGCTTACCGGGGACTTTCTCCTACGAGCAGTACTTC CASSLPGTFSYEQYF
TRBJ2-4 . . TRBV12-5 TGTGCCAGCAAGGTCGCAGACATTCAGTACTTC CASKVADIQYF